What follows are 32 T cell receptor beta chains derived from one specimen sequenced in a study of cytomegalovirus exposure and HLA in healthy donors. This PCR relied on a set of 60 Vbeta primers and 13 Jbeta primers. Method: immunoSEQ multiplex PCR; TCRdb's copy keeps in-frame clones and lacks some. The sample shows about 150,000 clones, approximately 87% of them seen only once. The sample consisted of PBMCs. These receptors came from a woman aged 30 to 39 in good health and CMV-seronegative.

The CDR3 sequence is CASSLGTSGGAQETQYF. CDR3 DNA sequence: TGTGCCAGCAGCTTAGGGACTAGCGGGGGGGCCCAAGAGACCCAGTACTTC. The chain combines TRBV7-9 with TRBJ2-5; 15 positions match TRBD2. The CDR3 covers 17 residues. V dropped 1 base and J dropped 1; count of bases not matched to a gene: 1. Germline V gives CDR1 SEHNR, CDR2 FQNEAQ (reference sequence).

J is TRBJ1-5 and V is TRBV7-2, with D possibly being TRBD1 (5 bases). V was cut by 1 base and J by 3 bases, with 10 bases left in between. The CDR3 has 15 residues. The germline gives CDR1 SGHTA, CDR2 FQGNSA. Here the CDR3 DNA reads TGTGCCAGCAGCTTAGGACAGACTTCCAATCAGCCCCAGCATTTT. Protein: CASSLGQTSNQPQHF. Drawing the rest from reference TRBV7-2 and TRBJ1-5, the complete variable domain is GAGVSQSPSNKVTEKGKDVELRCDPISGHTALYWYRQSLGQGLEFLIYFQGNSAPDKSGLPSDRFSAERTGGSVSTLTIQRTQQEDSAVYLCASSLGQTSNQPQHFGDGTRLSIL.

The chain couples TRBV19 to TRBJ1-2; D is perhaps TRBD1 (6 bases). The germline gives CDR1 LNHDA, CDR2 SQIVND (reference sequence). V was trimmed by 10 bases and J by 5 bases, leaving 20 bases between them. The CDR3 loop spans 14 amino acids. CDR3 amino acids: CATALGGRLYGYTF. Written as DNA, the CDR3 is TGTGCCACCGCCCTGGGGGGGCGATTGTATGGCTACACCTTC.

The genes are TRBV2 and TRBJ1-2; no clear D gene. Per germline, CDR1 SNHLY and CDR2 FYNNEI. This CDR3 has 14 amino acids. Trimming took off 7 bases at V and 4 bases at J, with 16 bases between the two ends. As DNA, the CDR3 is TGTGCCAGCATTTCGGGAATCGTCCCCTATGGCTACACCTTC. Translated, it gives CASISGIVPYGYTF.

This clone was picked up one time. This chain connects TRBV19 to TRBJ1-1; 9 nucleotides line up with TRBD1. The trim removed 1 base at V and 5 bases at J, leaving 5 bases unmatched. Germline V gives CDR1 LNHDA, CDR2 SQIVND (reference sequence). The length of the CDR3 is 15 residues. The CDR3 DNA is TGTGCCAGTAGTATAGGTACAGGGGGCGCGACTGAAGCTTTCTTT. Protein product: CASSIGTGGATEAFF.

This chain joins TRBV5-4 and TRBJ2-7, with TRBD2 identical over 8 bases. This CDR3 spans 14 amino acids. Germline CDR1 SGHNT, CDR2 YYREEE (reference sequence). Germline trimming cut 3 bases from V and 0 bases from J; bases unmatched to any gene: 2. The CDR3 loop is CASSSSGSSYEQYF. The CDR3 bases are TGTGCCAGCAGCTCCAGCGGGAGCTCCTACGAGCAGTACTTC.

The chain has TRBV7-6 and TRBJ2-7; 8 bases align to TRBD2. There are 15 residues in the CDR3. The germline gives CDR1 SGHVS, CDR2 FNYEAQ. With 4 bases clipped from V and 4 bases from J, the junction kept 9 bases outside the gene matches. The DNA of the CDR3 is TGTGCCAGCAGCTCTGCTGGGAGCGGGGGTTACGAGCAGTACTTC. Its protein product is CASSSAGSGGYEQYF.

V is TRBV15 and J is TRBJ1-2; TRBD1 might be the D (5 bases). V lost 0 bases, J lost 7 bases, and 18 bases lay in between. Germline V gene sequence: CDR1 LNHNV, CDR2 YYDKDF (reference sequence). This CDR3 region has 16 residues. The CDR3 protein is CATSRDRGIIGTGYTF. CDR3 in DNA: TGTGCCACCAGCAGAGACCGGGGGATCATAGGGACTGGCTACACCTTC.

This rearrangement joins TRBV7-8 to TRBJ2-1; 11 bases map to TRBD2. Per the germline V gene, CDR1 is SGHVS and CDR2 is FQNEAQ. This CDR3 contains 15 residues. The ends lost 5 bases at V and 5 bases at J; junction bases unmatched: 5. The DNA for the CDR3 is TGTGCCAGCAGCCTGGGACTAGCGGTTAACAATGAGCAGTTCTTC. Amino acids: CASSLGLAVNNEQFF.

The chain is built from TRBV10-3 and TRBJ2-7, with TRBD2 identical over 9 bases. J was trimmed by 4 bases and V by 4 bases; bases with no gene match: 5. CDR3 length: 14 amino acids. CDR1 ENHRY and CDR2 SYGVKD come from the germline V gene. CDR3 coding DNA: TGTGCCATCAGTGGGTCTAGCGGGGTGTACGAGCAGTACTTC. Its protein is CAISGSSGVYEQYF.

The rearrangement joins TRBV7-9 to TRBJ2-5; perhaps TRBD2 as D (5 bases). V was shortened by 1 base and J by 5 bases, with 14 bases between the two germline ends. The CDR3 contains 15 residues. Germline assignment: CDR1 SEHNR and CDR2 FQNEAQ (reference sequence). CDR3 protein: CASSLGVRAGETQYF. As DNA, the CDR3 is TGTGCCAGCAGCTTAGGGGTGCGGGCCGGGGAGACCCAGTACTTC.

V is TRBV5-4 and J is TRBJ1-1, with D possibly being TRBD1 (6 bases). The CDR3 is made up of 14 amino acids. V lost 0 bases to trimming and J lost 5 bases, with 11 bases between them. Looked up from germline, CDR1 is SGHNT and CDR2 is YYREEE (reference sequence). This chain's CDR3 is CASSLVGAWTEAFF. Here the CDR3 DNA reads TGTGCCAGCAGCTTGGTGGGGGCATGGACTGAAGCTTTCTTT.

The rearrangement uses TRBV19 and TRBJ2-5; D is perhaps TRBD1 (6 bases). The DNA end lines up better with TRBJ2-7; the J call may be wrong. The CDR3 is 14 amino acids. Germline V gene data show CDR1 as LNHDA and CDR2 as SQIVND (reference sequence). In nucleotides, the CDR3 is TGTGCCAGTAGTGAACGGGACAACTCCTACGAGCAGTACTTC. This gives the protein CASSERDNSYEQYF.

The CDR3 nucleotides read TGTGCCAGCAGGCTAGCGGGAGCCACAGATACGCAGTATTTT. Translating it yields CASRLAGATDTQYF. V and J are TRBV7-9 and TRBJ2-3; 10 positions match TRBD2. This CDR3 has 14 amino acids. Germline values: CDR1 SEHNR, CDR2 FQNEAQ (reference sequence). J gave up 2 bases and V 6 bases, and 2 bases lay outside the gene matches.

The chain uses TRBV28 and TRBJ2-5; 9 bases fit TRBD1. After removal of 1 base from V and 4 bases from J, the junction contained 1 base not matched to a gene. The CDR3 length is 14 residues. Germline loops: CDR1 MDHEN, CDR2 SYDVKM. The CDR3 bases are TGTGCCAGCAGTTTATTGGACAGGGGAGAGACCCAGTACTTC. Its protein product is CASSLLDRGETQYF.

The gene calls are TRBV5-4 and TRBJ2-2, with 8 bases aligning to TRBD2. The germline gives CDR1 SGHNT, CDR2 YYREEE (reference sequence). V shed 3 bases, J shed 6 bases, and the junction held 7 bases outside the gene matches. The CDR3 totals 15 residues. CDR3 region: CASSWGTSRAGELFF. The CDR3 DNA reads as TGTGCCAGCAGCTGGGGGACTAGTAGGGCCGGGGAGCTGTTTTTT. The whole variable domain, filled in from reference TRBV5-4 and TRBJ2-2, reads ETGVTQSPTHLIKTRGQQVTLRCSSQSGHNTVSWYQQALGQGPQFIFQYYREEENGRGNFPPRFSGLQFPNYSSELNVNALELDDSALYLCASSWGTSRAGELFFGEGSRLTVL.

The chain joins TRBV29-1 to TRBJ2-2; D perhaps matches TRBD2 (6 bases). CDR3 length: 13 residues. Germline CDR1 and CDR2: SQVTM and ANQGSEA. The V end was cut by 5 bases, the J end by 6 bases, with 13 bases between. The CDR3 region has the DNA TGCAGCGTTCTCAAATGGGGGGCCGGGGAGCTGTTTTTT. Amino acids: CSVLKWGAGELFF.

The chain recombines TRBV15 with TRBJ1-2; D not resolved. V lost 0 bases, J lost 6 bases, and 14 bases lay in between. The CDR3 sequence is 15 residues long. Germline assignment: CDR1 LNHNV and CDR2 YYDKDF (reference sequence). For the CDR3, the DNA is TGTGCCACCAGCAGAGAAGTATGGGGAGATCATGGCTACACCTTC. Translating it yields CATSREVWGDHGYTF.

The chain carries TRBV19 and TRBJ2-7, with 8 bases fitting TRBD2. This CDR3 spans 16 amino acids. In germline, CDR1 is LNHDA, CDR2 SQIVND (reference sequence). Trimming at V came to 3 bases and at J to 2 bases, leaving 9 bases not matched to a gene. CDR3 in amino acids: CASSMPGGRTTYEQYF. DNA for the CDR3: TGTGCCAGTAGTATGCCTGGCGGGAGGACAACCTACGAGCAGTACTTC.

This chain connects TRBV2 to TRBJ2-3; D is unresolved. Trimming left V 8 bases short and J 8 bases short, with 8 bases between. Per the germline V gene, CDR1 is SNHLY and CDR2 is FYNNEI. This CDR3 is built from 10 residues. CDR3 protein: CASLLGTQYF. DNA of the CDR3: TGTGCCAGCTTGCTAGGTACGCAGTATTTT.

The chain links TRBV7-2 to TRBJ2-7, with 9 bases identical to TRBD1. After removal of 5 bases from V and 2 bases from J, the junction contained 10 bases not matched to a gene. The CDR3 has 16 residues. Germline V gene sequence: CDR1 SGHTA, CDR2 FQGNSA. The CDR3 nucleotides read TGTGCCAGCAGCCTACTAACAGGGGGCCGCGCCTACGAGCAGTACTTC. As protein: CASSLLTGGRAYEQYF.

CDR3 sequence: CASSLDGRVGLAGAYEQYF. The CDR3 DNA sequence: TGTGCCAGCAGCTTAGATGGCAGGGTGGGACTAGCGGGGGCCTACGAGCAGTACTTC. The gene calls are TRBV7-2 and TRBJ2-5, with 14 nucleotides matching TRBD2. The end of the DNA fits TRBJ2-7 better, so the J call may be wrong. The CDR3 sequence is 19 residues long. CDR1 and CDR2 (germline): SGHTA, FQGNSA.

The chain recombines TRBV4-3 with TRBJ1-2; a weak D match, TRBD1 (5 bases). Per germline, CDR1 LGHNA and CDR2 YSLEER. The ends were cut back, 0 bases at V and 3 bases at J, with 23 bases in the middle. CDR3 length equals 19 residues. Here the CDR3 reads CASSQDWGDGGRGDYGYTF. Written as DNA, the CDR3 is TGCGCCAGCAGCCAAGATTGGGGCGACGGAGGGCGAGGAGACTATGGCTACACCTTC.

The chain employs TRBV29-1 and TRBJ2-4; 7 bases fit TRBD2. The CDR3 totals 13 residues. The V gene's germline CDR1 is SQVTM and CDR2 ANQGSEA. V trimming: 6 bases; J trimming: 0 bases; junction bases outside the gene matches: 2. CDR3 nucleotides: TGCAGCGTGGGAGGGGTAGCCAAAAACATTCAGTACTTC. This gives the protein CSVGGVAKNIQYF.

The chain links TRBV11-1 to TRBJ2-4; 10 bases map to TRBD2. Germline loops: CDR1 SGHAT, CDR2 FQDESV (reference sequence). The CDR3 covers 17 residues. The junction had 13 bases not matched to a gene; V was cut back by 5 bases and J by 6 bases. The CDR3 region is CASSPPSGRANSNIQYF. The CDR3 DNA sequence: TGTGCCAGCAGCCCTCCGAGCGGGAGGGCCAATTCAAACATTCAGTACTTC.

This chain connects TRBV28 to TRBJ2-7; no reliable D call. This CDR3 is built from 11 residues. The V gene's germline CDR1 is MDHEN and CDR2 SYDVKM. Between the trimmed V and J ends, which lost 11 bases and 3 bases, there was a span of 11 bases. CDR3 in DNA: TGTGCCTCCACTCGCTTCTACGAGCAGTACTTC. This sequence encodes CASTRFYEQYF.

J is TRBJ2-5 and V is TRBV2; TRBD1 aligns across 9 bases. With the DNA end fitting TRBJ2-7 better, the J assignment may be wrong. Germline V gene data show CDR1 as SNHLY and CDR2 as FYNNEI. The CDR3 runs 15 residues. The CDR3 nucleotides read TGTGCCAGCAGTCCCGACAGGGGGTACTCCTACGAGCAGTACTTC. This encodes CASSPDRGYSYEQYF.

This clone was picked up one time. This rearrangement joins TRBV13 to TRBJ2-7; maybe TRBD2 (5 bases). This CDR3 has 13 amino acids. Germline V gene lookup returns CDR1 PRHDT and CDR2 FYEKMQ (reference sequence). Trimming left V 0 bases short and J 2 bases short, with 5 bases between. CDR3 DNA sequence: TGTGCCAGCAGCTTAGGACTAGCCTACGAGCAGTACTTC. Its protein is CASSLGLAYEQYF.

The chain employs TRBV30 and TRBJ2-3; D possibly corresponds to TRBD2 (5 bases). Germline V lookup: CDR1 GTSNPN, CDR2 SVGIG (reference sequence). V gave up 3 bases and J gave up 0 bases, with 13 bases separating them. CDR3 length: 15 residues. DNA for the CDR3: TGTGCCTGGAGGGAGGAGGTCACTAGCACAGATACGCAGTATTTT. Protein sequence: CAWREEVTSTDTQYF. Combining the CDR3 with reference TRBV30 and TRBJ2-3 gives the whole variable domain SQTIHQWPATLVQPVGSPLSLECTVEGTSNPNLYWYRQAAGRGLQLLFYSVGIGQISSEVPQNLSASRPQDRQFILSSKKLLLSDSGFYLCAWREEVTSTDTQYFGPGTRLTVL.

V usage is TRBV4-2 and J usage is TRBJ1-1, with D maybe TRBD1 (6 bases). Germline values: CDR1 LGHNA, CDR2 YNFKEQ. V was clipped by 4 bases and J by 0 bases, with 15 bases between them. CDR3 length equals 16 residues. The CDR3 here is CASSPEQGPMNTEAFF. In DNA form, the CDR3 reads TGTGCCAGCAGCCCAGAGCAGGGGCCCATGAACACTGAAGCTTTCTTT.

This chain connects TRBV27 to TRBJ1-1; 8 bases agree with TRBD1. The V segment lost 5 bases and the J segment 4 bases; nucleotides outside the gene matches: 9. Germline V CDR1 and CDR2: MNHEY, SMNVEV (reference sequence). The CDR3 totals 15 residues. The CDR3 sequence: CASSLRQGIRTEAFF. In DNA form, the CDR3 reads TGTGCCAGCAGTCTCCGACAGGGGATCCGCACTGAAGCTTTCTTT.

The chain couples TRBV19 to TRBJ1-5; 7 bases are shared with TRBD1. With 7 bases clipped from V and 5 bases from J, the junction kept 14 bases outside the gene matches. Germline CDR1 and CDR2: LNHDA and SQIVND (reference sequence). This CDR3 has 16 amino acids. CDR3 bases: TGTGCCAGTACCAAGGGGGCACCCAGGAAGGATCAGCCCCAGCATTTT. It specifies CASTKGAPRKDQPQHF.